This TCR beta chain was identified in a study of blood T cell repertoires in COVID-19 (TCRdb year 2020). About the study as a whole: Samples covering the acute and convalescent phases of COVID-19 were provided by collaborators in the United States, Italy and Spain. The prospective study material was composed of cDNA or gDNA derived from T cells, B-cell-depleted T cells, or PBMCs. Subjects who had been exposed to COVID-19, were actively infected with it, or had recovered from it provided the deeply sampled blood TCRbeta repertoires that made up the dataset. A freely available public database, intended as a resource for researchers studying the immune response to SARS-CoV-2, is where the repertoires were released. The samples were drawn from two sources: the first 160 participants of the ongoing ImmuneRACE study, and 1,254 subjects contributed by 6 global collaborators. The sample metadata nearly always contained a de-identified subject ID, COVID-19 status, age in years and sex. HLA class I and class II types, where available, came from metadata supplied by the sample provider rather than from assay-based typing.

Each collaborating institution followed its own protocols to collect whole blood in K2EDTA tubes. For TCRbeta analysis, collaborator samples were shipped as frozen whole blood, as isolated PBMCs, or as DNA extracted from either sample type. TCRbeta CDR3 regions were amplified from genomic DNA by means of the immunoSEQ Assay, a bias-controlled multiplex PCR. The original pipeline was this. The number of nucleated cells in each sample was estimated from the amplification of reference gene primers within the assay. To quantify the absolute abundance of each unique TCRbeta CDR3 rearrangement, sequence reads were collapsed and filtered. Productive Simpson clonality was computed per sample as the square root of Simpson's diversity index over productive rearrangements. Imported from immuneACCESS, the table was reduced by TCRdb to in-frame sequences with V and J called. These copies leave out some clones; in studies compared against another copy, an unresolved V gene accounts for under half, and the cause of the remainder is not known. That table is the source of V, J and clone size, and D and trimming were worked out from the DNA. For this sample the table gives some 47,000 clones, of which 65% to 90% were detected only once. The ten largest make up 2.5% to 3% of the sample.

As regards this clone: It lacks a known antigen. Per-nucleotide qualities are absent, and no much larger clonotype sits a single base away.

CDR3 length: 13 amino acids, cysteine to phenylalanine. The kept DNA is CDR3 alone, 39 bases in frame from the first base. Sequences MNHEY (CDR1) and SVGAGI (CDR2) are obtained from the germline V gene. Trimming costs V 7 bases and J 5 bases, and their ends lie 12 bases apart. General conclusions and limits of the study: How much clinical and demographic metadata was included differed by source and by participant, and the metadata was provided uncurated.

This sequence uses TRBV6-5 and TRBJ1-5, with the D gene too uncertain to name. The sequence derives from a woman aged 80 or over with acute or convalescent COVID-19. Sequencing was done on a sample of peripheral blood. The CDR3 corresponds to CASTAGEDQPQHF. The nucleotide sequence is given as TGTGCCAGCACCGCGGGAGAGGATCAGCCCCAGCATTTT.